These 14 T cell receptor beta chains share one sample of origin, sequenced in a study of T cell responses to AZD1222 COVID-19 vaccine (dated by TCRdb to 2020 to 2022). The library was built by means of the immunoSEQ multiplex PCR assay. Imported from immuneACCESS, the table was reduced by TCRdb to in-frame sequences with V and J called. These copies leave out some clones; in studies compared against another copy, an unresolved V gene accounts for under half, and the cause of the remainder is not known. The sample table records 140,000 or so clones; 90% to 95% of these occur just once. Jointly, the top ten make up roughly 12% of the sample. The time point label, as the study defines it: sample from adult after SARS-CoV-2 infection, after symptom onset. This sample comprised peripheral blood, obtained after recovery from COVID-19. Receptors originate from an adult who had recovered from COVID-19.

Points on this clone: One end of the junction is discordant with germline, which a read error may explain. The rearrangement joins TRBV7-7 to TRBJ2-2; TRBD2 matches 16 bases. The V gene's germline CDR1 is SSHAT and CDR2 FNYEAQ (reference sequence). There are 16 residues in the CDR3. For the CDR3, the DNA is TGTGCTAGCAGCGCCGGGACTAGCGGGAGGGCCGGGGAGCTGTTTTTT. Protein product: CASSAGTSGRAGELFF.

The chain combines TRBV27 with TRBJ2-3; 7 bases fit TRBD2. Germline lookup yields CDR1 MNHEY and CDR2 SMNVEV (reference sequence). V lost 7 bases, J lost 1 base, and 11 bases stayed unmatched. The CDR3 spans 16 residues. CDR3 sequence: CASNTEGLAGTDTQYF. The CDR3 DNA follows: TGTGCCAGCAATACGGAGGGGCTAGCGGGCACAGATACGCAGTATTTT.

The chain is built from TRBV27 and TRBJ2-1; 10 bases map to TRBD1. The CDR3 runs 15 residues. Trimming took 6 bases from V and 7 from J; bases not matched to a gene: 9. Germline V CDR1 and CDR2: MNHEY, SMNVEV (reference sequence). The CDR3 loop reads CASSLYRQGANEQFF. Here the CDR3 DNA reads TGTGCCAGCAGCTTGTACAGACAGGGGGCGAATGAGCAGTTCTTC.

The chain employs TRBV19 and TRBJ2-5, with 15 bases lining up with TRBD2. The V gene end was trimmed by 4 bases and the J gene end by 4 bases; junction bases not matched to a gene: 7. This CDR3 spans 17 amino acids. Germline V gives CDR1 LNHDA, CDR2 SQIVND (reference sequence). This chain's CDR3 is CASSTGLAGGRGETQYF. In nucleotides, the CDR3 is TGTGCCAGTAGTACCGGACTAGCGGGAGGGAGGGGAGAGACCCAGTACTTC. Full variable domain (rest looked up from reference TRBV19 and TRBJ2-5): DGGITQSPKYLFRKEGQNVTLSCEQNLNHDAMYWYRQDPGQGLRLIYYSQIVNDFQKGDIAEGYSVSREKKESFPLTVTSAQKNPTAFYLCASSTGLAGGRGETQYFGPGTRLLVL.

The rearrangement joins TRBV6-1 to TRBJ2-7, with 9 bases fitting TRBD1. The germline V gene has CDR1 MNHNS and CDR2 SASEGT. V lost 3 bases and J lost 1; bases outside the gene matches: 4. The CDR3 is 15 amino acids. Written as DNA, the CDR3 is TGTGCCAGCAGTGAGCCAGGACAGGGGTCCTACGAGCAGTACTTC. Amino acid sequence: CASSEPGQGSYEQYF.

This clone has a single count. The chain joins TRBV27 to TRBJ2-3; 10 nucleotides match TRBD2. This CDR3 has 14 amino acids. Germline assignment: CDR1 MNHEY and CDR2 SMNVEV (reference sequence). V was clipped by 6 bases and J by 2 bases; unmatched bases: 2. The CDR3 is CASRLAGDTDTQYF. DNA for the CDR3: TGTGCCAGCAGGCTAGCGGGAGACACAGATACGCAGTATTTT.

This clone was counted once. CDR3 nucleotides: TGTGCCAGTAGTATGCGGGGTAGCGGGAGGGTCTACGAGCAGTACTTC. This sequence encodes CASSMRGSGRVYEQYF. This chain uses TRBV19 with TRBJ2-7, with 11 nucleotides matching TRBD2. CDR1 and CDR2 from the germline V gene are LNHDA and SQIVND (reference sequence). The length of the CDR3 is 16 residues. The V gene end was trimmed by 3 bases and the J gene end by 3 bases; junction bases not matched to a gene: 7.

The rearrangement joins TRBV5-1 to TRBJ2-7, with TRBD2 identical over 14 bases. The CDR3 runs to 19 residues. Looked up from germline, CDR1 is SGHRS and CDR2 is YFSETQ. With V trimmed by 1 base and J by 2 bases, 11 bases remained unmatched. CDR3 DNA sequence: TGCGCCAGCAGCTTGTCCGGGACTAGCGGGAGACAAACACCCTACGAGCAGTACTTC. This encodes CASSLSGTSGRQTPYEQYF. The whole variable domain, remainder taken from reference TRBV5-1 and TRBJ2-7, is KAGVTQTPRYLIKTRGQQVTLSCSPISGHRSVSWYQQTPGQGLQFLFEYFSETQRNKGNFPGRFSGRQFSNSRSEMNVSTLELGDSALYLCASSLSGTSGRQTPYEQYFGPGTRLTVT.

CDR3 DNA sequence: TGCGCCAGCAGGGAGGACAGCCAAAGCTCCTACGAGCAGTACTTC. Translation gives CASREDSQSSYEQYF. V is TRBV5-1 and J is TRBJ2-7, with D possibly being TRBD1 (6 bases). V shed 5 bases and J shed 0 bases, with 15 bases lying between them. The V gene's germline CDR1 is SGHRS and CDR2 YFSETQ. This CDR3 has 15 residues.

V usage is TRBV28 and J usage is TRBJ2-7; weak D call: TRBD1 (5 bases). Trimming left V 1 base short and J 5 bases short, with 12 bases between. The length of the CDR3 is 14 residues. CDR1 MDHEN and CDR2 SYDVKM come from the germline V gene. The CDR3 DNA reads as TGTGCCAGCAGTTTATCAGGGTCCGTTAACGAGCAGTACTTC. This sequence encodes CASSLSGSVNEQYF.

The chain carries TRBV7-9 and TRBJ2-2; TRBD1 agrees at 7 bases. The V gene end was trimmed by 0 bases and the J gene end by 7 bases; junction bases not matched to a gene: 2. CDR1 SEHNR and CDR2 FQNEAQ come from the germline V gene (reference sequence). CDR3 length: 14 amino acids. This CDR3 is CASSLARGNGELFF. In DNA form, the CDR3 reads TGTGCCAGCAGCTTAGCCAGGGGGAACGGGGAGCTGTTTTTT.

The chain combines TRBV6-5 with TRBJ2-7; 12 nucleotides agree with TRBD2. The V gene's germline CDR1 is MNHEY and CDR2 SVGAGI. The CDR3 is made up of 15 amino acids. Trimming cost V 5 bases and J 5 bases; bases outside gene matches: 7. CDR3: CASSPLAGGRNEQYF. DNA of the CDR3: TGTGCCAGCAGTCCTCTAGCGGGAGGGCGGAACGAGCAGTACTTC.

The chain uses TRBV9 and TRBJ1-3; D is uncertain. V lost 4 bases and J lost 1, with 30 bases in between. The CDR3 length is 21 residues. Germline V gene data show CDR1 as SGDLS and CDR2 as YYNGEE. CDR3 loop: CASSLNPGLVPKNKSGNTIYF. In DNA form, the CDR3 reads TGTGCCAGCAGCCTAAACCCCGGTCTCGTCCCGAAGAACAAGTCTGGAAACACCATATATTTT.

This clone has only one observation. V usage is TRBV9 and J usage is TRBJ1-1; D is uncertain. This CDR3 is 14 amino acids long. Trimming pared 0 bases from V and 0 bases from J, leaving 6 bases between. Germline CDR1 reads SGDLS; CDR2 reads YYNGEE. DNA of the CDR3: TGTGCCAGCAGCGTAGCCTCAGTGAACACTGAAGCTTTCTTT. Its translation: CASSVASVNTEAFF.